A single sample is the source of the 2 T cell receptor beta chains below, sequenced in a study of CD8+CD57+ T cells in acquired aplastic anemia (dated by TCRdb to 2016 to 2019). TCRdb lists the instrument as Illumina HiSeq 2000. Genomic DNA served as template for TCR beta VDJ combination and CDR3 sequence profiling. TCRdb reworked the public reads: Q25 trimming with fastp, MiXCR clone assembly, productive beta chains retained. For every CDR3 protein sequence, its rows merge into one entry that carries the most common genes and DNA. The sample includes some 92,000 distinct CDR3 sequences, with around 70% observed a single time. The top ten clones comprise roughly two thirds of the sample. The patients picked for sequencing were ones in whom flow cytometry had shown an expansion of CD8+CD57+ cells. The sample consisted of sorted CD4+, CD8+, or CD8+CD57+ T cells (not recorded which) from PBMCs. These TCRs come from a human donor with aplastic anemia.

The chain uses TRBV12-1 and TRBJ2-7; the listed D gene, TRBD2, was not tested against the DNA. TRBV12-1 is reported as a pseudogene. This CDR3 is built from 16 residues. CDR3 in DNA: TGTGCCAGCAGCTTTGCAGGTCTAGCGGACCCCTACGAGCAGTACTTC. Encoded protein: CASSFAGLADPYEQYF.

The chain links TRBV2 to TRBJ2-6, with D hard to call. The V gene's germline CDR1 is SNHLY and CDR2 FYNNEI. Trimming removed 8 bases from V and 1 base from J, with 3 bases in between. CDR3 length: 12 residues. CDR3 DNA: TGTGCCAGCCGATCTGGGGCCAACGTCCTGACTTTC. It codes for CASRSGANVLTF.